This paragraph reports one T cell receptor beta chain. This clone was picked up one time. No antigen is known for it. No base-level quality is on record; no much larger clone is a single base apart. These data originate in a study of blood T cell repertoires in COVID-19 (TCRdb year 2020). For context, the study as a whole: Collaborator samples came from the United States, Italy and Spain and covered acute and convalescent phases of COVID-19. The prospective study material was composed of cDNA or gDNA derived from T cells, B-cell-depleted T cells, or PBMCs. Where available, HLA class I and class II types were obtained from metadata supplied by the sample provider rather than from assay-based typing. The repertoires were released in a freely available public database intended as a resource for research on the immune response to SARS-CoV-2. Sample metadata almost always included a de-identified subject ID, COVID-19 status, age in years and sex. The samples were drawn from two sources: the first 160 participants of the ongoing ImmuneRACE study, and some 1,300 subjects contributed by 6 global collaborators. The dataset comprised deeply sampled blood TCRbeta repertoires from subjects exposed to, actively infected with, or recovered from COVID-19. General findings and caveats noted by the study authors: How much clinical and demographic metadata was included differed by source and by participant, and the metadata was provided uncurated.

At one collaborating source in Seattle, patients were enrolled during active infection and were followed longitudinally through the course of disease. Whole blood was collected in K2EDTA tubes by collaborating institutions according to the institutions' own protocols. For TCRbeta analysis, collaborator samples were shipped as frozen whole blood, as isolated PBMCs, or as DNA extracted from either sample type. The immunoSEQ Assay, a bias-controlled multiplex PCR, was used to amplify TCRbeta CDR3 regions from genomic DNA. The study's processing was this. The number of nucleated cells in each sample was estimated by amplification of reference gene primers within the assay. Sequence reads were collapsed and filtered to measure the absolute abundance of every unique TCRbeta CDR3 rearrangement. For each sample, productive Simpson clonality was calculated as the square root of Simpson's diversity index over productive rearrangements. TCRdb mirrors the immuneACCESS table, restricted to in-frame sequences. Some clones are absent from its copies; in checked studies, under half trace to an unresolved V gene, and the reason for the others is unknown. V and J calls and clone size are those listed in that table; D and trimming were worked out from the DNA. The table for this sample lists 200,000 or so clones; over 75% of them were counted only once. The ten most abundant clones make up about 18% of the sample.

The germline ends are 11 bases apart after V is trimmed by 8 bases and J by 7 bases. CDR1 and CDR2 are drawn from the germline V gene: ENHRY, SYGVKD. Reading from cysteine to phenylalanine, the CDR3 counts 11 amino acids. Only the CDR3 region is kept as DNA, spanning 33 bases read in frame from base 1. The sequence joins TRBV10-3 to TRBJ1-1; D gene: possibly TRBD1, on 6 matching bases. The sample was peripheral blood. This TCR was sampled from a man aged 50 to 59 with COVID-19, enrolled during active disease. The CDR3 loop reads CAIRDIHEAFF. The DNA sequence is given as TGTGCCATCCGGGACATTCATGAAGCTTTCTTT.